This TCR beta chain was captured by sequencing in a study of blood T cell repertoires in COVID-19. At the level of the study: The cDNA or gDNA used as material had been derived from T cells, B-cell-depleted T cells, or PBMCs.

CDR1 is LNHDA and CDR2 is SQIVND in the germline V gene (reference sequence). V was shortened by 1 base and J by 0 bases, with 9 bases between the two germline ends. The CDR3 has 15 amino acids. TCRdb's table, derived via immunoSEQ multiplex PCR, lists solely in-frame clones and lacks some. Of about 34,000 clones listed, 75% to 80% were seen once; the top ten hold roughly 17%. The TCR comes from a human donor in a cohort sampled during active COVID-19. J is TRBJ1-1 and V is TRBV19; D call uncertain. Sequenced sample: peripheral blood. CDR3 bases: TGTGCCAGTAGTATAGGCGCCGGGGTGAACACTGAAGCTTTCTTT. It is translated as CASSIGAGVNTEAFF.